The 17 T cell receptor beta chains in this list originate from one sample, sequenced in a study of identical twins. TCRdb passed the 5' RACE reads through MiXCR, listing each CDR3 protein once. Among a few hundred thousand distinct CDR3 sequences, 9.6% were seen once, and the ten largest hold 2.5% to 3%. Another study also made use of these data, one on yellow fever vaccine responses in identical twins.

Sequenced: PBMCs. These receptors all stem from a woman aged 18-29 years in good health.

This clonotype was found many times. V usage is TRBV7-2 and J usage is TRBJ2-5; D is possibly TRBD1 (5 bases). Germline CDR1 and CDR2: SGHTA and FQGNSA. V was cut by 1 base and J by 5 bases, with 17 bases left in between. The CDR3 consists of 16 residues. The CDR3 DNA follows: TGTGCCAGCAGCTTAGGACAGACCCGAGTGTGGGAGACCCAGTACTTC. This encodes CASSLGQTRVWETQYF.

This clonotype was found a few times. The chain uses TRBV7-2 and TRBJ2-3; 7 nucleotides agree with TRBD2. The CDR3 extends over 17 amino acids. Germline V lookup: CDR1 SGHTA, CDR2 FQGNSA. V lost 2 bases, J lost 1 base, and 9 bases stayed unmatched. Here the CDR3 reads CASSLSWPGGGTDTQYF. The CDR3 nucleotides are TGTGCCAGCAGCTTAAGCTGGCCGGGGGGAGGCACAGATACGCAGTATTTT.

The J gene is TRBJ1-5, the V gene TRBV12-3 or TRBV12-4; 8 bases are shared with TRBD1. The CDR3 runs to 13 residues. Unmatched junction bases numbered 2, after V lost 8 bases and J lost 2 bases. The CDR3 reads CASGGQGNQPQHF. CDR3 DNA sequence: TGTGCCAGCGGGGGACAGGGCAATCAGCCCCAGCATTTT.

This clonotype occurred many times. The V call is TRBV28, the J call TRBJ1-6; D not certain. There are 16 residues in the CDR3. Germline lookup yields CDR1 MDHEN and CDR2 SYDVKM. The V and J ends lost 1 base and 5 bases respectively, with 12 bases between them. CDR3 sequence: CASSLSQQINNSPLHF. CDR3 DNA sequence: TGTGCCAGCAGTTTATCGCAGCAGATTAATAATTCACCCCTCCACTTT.

There are a few counts of this clonotype. The V and J genes are TRBV29-1 and TRBJ2-5; weak D call: TRBD1 (5 bases). The CDR3 has 13 residues. Germline CDR1 reads SQVTM; CDR2 reads ANQGSEA. Trimming pared 3 bases from V and 3 bases from J, leaving 11 bases between. CDR3 bases: TGCAGCGTTGAGGAAGGGGCAGAAGAGACCCAGTACTTC. It specifies CSVEEGAEETQYF. The full variable domain, rest sourced from reference TRBV29-1 and TRBJ2-5, is SAVISQKPSRDICQRGTSLTIQCQVDSQVTMMFWYRQQPGQSLTLIATANQGSEATYESGFVIDKFPISRPNLTFSTLTVSNMSPEDSSIYLCSVEEGAEETQYFGPGTRLLVL.

The chain carries TRBV4-3 and TRBJ2-7, with D perhaps being TRBD1 or TRBD2 (5 bases each). CDR1 and CDR2 (germline): LGHNA, YSLEER. The CDR3 covers 16 residues. V lost 0 bases to trimming and J lost 2 bases, with 14 bases between them. The CDR3 reads CASSQDGQGAPYEQYF. CDR3 in DNA: TGCGCCAGCAGCCAAGATGGGCAGGGAGCCCCCTACGAGCAGTACTTC.

CDR3 sequence (DNA): TGTGCCACCAGCATTACGGGGGGACCGTCATACAATGAGCAGTTCTTC. It is translated as CATSITGGPSYNEQFF. The rearrangement joins TRBV15 to TRBJ2-1; 7 bases agree with TRBD2. The CDR3 is 16 amino acids. With 4 bases clipped from V and 4 bases from J, the junction kept 10 bases outside the gene matches. Germline V gene sequence: CDR1 LNHNV, CDR2 YYDKDF (reference sequence).

This clonotype appeared many times. The genes are TRBV5-1 and TRBJ2-5, with TRBD2 identical over 7 bases. Germline V gives CDR1 SGHRS, CDR2 YFSETQ. V lost 1 base, J lost 5 bases, and 5 bases stayed unmatched. The CDR3 sequence is 14 residues long. The CDR3 nucleotides read TGCGCCAGCAGCTTGTCCAGCGGGGAGGAGACCCAGTACTTC. Translating gives CASSLSSGEETQYF.

J is TRBJ2-7 and V is TRBV5-4, with a weak D call TRBD1 (5 bases). Trimming cost V 1 base and J 1 base, with 12 bases left between them. The CDR3 is 15 amino acids. CDR1 SGHNT and CDR2 YYREEE come from the germline V gene (reference sequence). The CDR3 spells CASSLMPGQSYEQYF. The CDR3, as DNA: TGTGCCAGCAGCTTGATGCCAGGGCAATCCTACGAGCAGTACTTC. The complete variable domain, with remaining parts taken from reference TRBV5-4 and TRBJ2-7, reads ETGVTQSPTHLIKTRGQQVTLRCSSQSGHNTVSWYQQALGQGPQFIFQYYREEENGRGNFPPRFSGLQFPNYSSELNVNALELDDSALYLCASSLMPGQSYEQYFGPGTRLTVT.

The rearrangement uses TRBV10-3 and TRBJ1-5, with a tentative D call TRBD1 (6 bases). With 5 bases removed from V and 7 bases from J, the gap between germline ends came to 12 bases. The CDR3 extends over 13 amino acids. Germline V gene data show CDR1 as ENHRY and CDR2 as SYGVKD. CDR3 sequence (DNA): TGTGCCATCAGTAACAGGGTCGAGCAGCCCCAGCATTTT. Its translation: CAISNRVEQPQHF.

The CDR3 coding sequence is TGCGCCAGCAGCCAAGATCGGGTGGGAGTTCGGTACGAGCAGTACTTC. It specifies CASSQDRVGVRYEQYF. The J gene is TRBJ2-7, the V gene TRBV4-3, with a weak D call TRBD2 (5 bases). This CDR3 has 16 residues. Trimming removed 0 bases from V and 4 bases from J, with 16 bases in between. Germline V gene lookup returns CDR1 LGHNA and CDR2 YSLEER.

V gene TRBV5-1 combines with J gene TRBJ2-7, with D uncertain. Per germline, CDR1 SGHRS and CDR2 YFSETQ. This CDR3 spans 11 amino acids. V was pared by 3 bases and J by 9 bases, with 10 bases between. The CDR3 bases are TGCGCCAGCAGCTCCGGGCTTTGGCAGTACTTC. It specifies CASSSGLWQYF.

In this sample, this clonotype turned up a few times. The chain links TRBV4-3 to TRBJ2-1; D not resolved. Trimming pared 0 bases from V and 9 bases from J, leaving 9 bases between. The CDR3 length is 13 residues. Germline V lookup: CDR1 LGHNA, CDR2 YSLEER. CDR3 bases: TGCGCCAGCAGCCAAGATCCCCGGAGTGAGCAGTTCTTC. It is translated as CASSQDPRSEQFF.

This clonotype was observed a handful of times. This sequence joins TRBV4-1 and TRBJ2-5, with 8 nucleotides matching TRBD2. This CDR3 is built from 16 residues. Germline CDR1 is MGHRA and CDR2 is YSYEKL. Germline trimming cut 4 bases from V and 5 bases from J; bases unmatched to any gene: 12. The CDR3 nucleotides read TGCGCCAGCAGCCTGGGGAGACTAGCGCTGGAGGAGACCCAGTACTTC. Translated: CASSLGRLALEETQYF.

There are a few counts of this clonotype. This chain uses TRBV27 with TRBJ2-1; 7 bases match TRBD2. V lost 4 bases, J lost 10 bases, and 19 bases stayed unmatched. The V gene's germline CDR1 is MNHEY and CDR2 SMNVEV (reference sequence). The CDR3 contains 17 residues. The CDR3 DNA is TGTGCCAGCAGTTCCAGCGCGGCGGGGGAAATGAGAAGAGAGCAGTTCTTC. Translating gives CASSSSAAGEMRREQFF.

The chain uses TRBV5-5 and TRBJ2-2, with D perhaps matching TRBD1 (5 bases). Trimming shortened V by 2 bases and J by 7 bases, and 6 bases separated the two germline ends. Germline CDR1 and CDR2: SGHKS and YYEKEE (reference sequence). The CDR3 totals 12 residues. CDR3 protein: CASSFQGGELFF. The CDR3 nucleotides read TGTGCCAGCAGCTTCCAGGGCGGGGAGCTGTTTTTT.

The chain uses TRBV6-6 and TRBJ1-6; TRBD1 might be the D (5 bases). Trimming shortened V by 0 bases and J by 7 bases, and 13 bases separated the two germline ends. The CDR3 totals 16 residues. Per germline, CDR1 MNHNY and CDR2 SVGAGI (reference sequence). The CDR3 loop is CASSYSIRDPNSPLHF. CDR3 DNA sequence: TGTGCCAGCAGTTACTCAATCCGGGACCCAAATTCACCCCTCCACTTT.